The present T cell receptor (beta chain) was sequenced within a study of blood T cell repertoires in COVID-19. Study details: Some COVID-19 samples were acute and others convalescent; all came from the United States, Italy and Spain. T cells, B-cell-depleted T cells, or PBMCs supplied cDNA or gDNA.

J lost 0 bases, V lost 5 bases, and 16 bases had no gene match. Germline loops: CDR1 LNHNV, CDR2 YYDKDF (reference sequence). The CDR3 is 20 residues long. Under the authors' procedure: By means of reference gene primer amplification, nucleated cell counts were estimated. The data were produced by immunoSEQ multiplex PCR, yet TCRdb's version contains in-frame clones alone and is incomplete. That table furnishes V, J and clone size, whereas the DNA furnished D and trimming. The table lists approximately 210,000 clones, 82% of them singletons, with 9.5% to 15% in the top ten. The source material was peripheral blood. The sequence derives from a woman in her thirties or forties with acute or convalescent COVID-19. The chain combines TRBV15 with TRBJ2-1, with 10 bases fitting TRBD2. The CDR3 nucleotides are TGTGCCACCAGCCGAAGCGGGGGGGAAGATCTGATCAGCTCCTACAATGAGCAGTTCTTC. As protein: CATSRSGGEDLISSYNEQFF.